This T cell receptor beta chain was sequenced for a study of T cell repertoires in cytomegalovirus infection. Findings and caveats of the study: Dominant in the ex vivo response were TCR beta clonotypes restricted by HLA-C and specific for CMV.

TCRdb re-called the reads with MiXCR, one entry per CDR3 protein. The sample has roughly 500,000 distinct CDR3 sequences, 30% to 40% seen once; the top ten hold roughly 17%. This clonotype came up a few times. Its matching antigen is unknown. This CDR3 comprises 16 residues. Trimming took 11 bases from V and 2 from J, leaving 22 bases between them. The germline V gene has CDR1 MDHEN and CDR2 SYDVKM. This clonotype was sampled from a human donor in good health (CMV status not recorded). Some clones in this sample may be carry-over from other donors' samples. Sequences were derived from cultured PBMCs, sampled from culture after CMV antigen stimulation. This sequence joins TRBV28 and TRBJ1-5, with D maybe TRBD1 (6 bases). The CDR3 protein is CAARDTQTRGNQPQHF. The CDR3 nucleotides are TGTGCCGCCCGGGACACCCAAACAAGGGGCAATCAGCCCCAGCATTTT.